One and the same sample provided the 10 T cell receptor beta chains below, sequenced in a study of T cell changes during pregnancy in multiple sclerosis (dated by TCRdb to about 2019). The library was made by the immunoSEQ multiplex PCR assay. TCRdb's version of the immuneACCESS table is confined to in-frame rearrangements and falls short of the full clone set. An unresolved V gene accounts for under half of the shortfall where checked; the remainder is of unknown origin. This sample holds about 57,000 clones; around 90% were observed only once. Jointly, the top ten make up 0.15% to 0.25% of the sample. The sequences come from CD4+ T cells from peripheral blood mononuclear cells, collected in the second trimester of pregnancy. Receptor source: a female donor with multiple sclerosis, enrolled in a pregnancy study.

The chain recombines TRBV27 with TRBJ1-2; 8 positions match TRBD1. V lost 0 bases, J lost 7 bases, and 10 bases stayed unmatched. CDR3 length: 16 residues. The germline V gene has CDR1 MNHEY and CDR2 SMNVEV (reference sequence). The CDR3 nucleotides are TGTGCCAGCAGTTTATCGACAGGGATGGGACAGGCTGGCTACACCTTC. Translated, it gives CASSLSTGMGQAGYTF.

J is TRBJ1-6 and V is TRBV9; TRBD1 agrees at 7 bases. The CDR3 loop spans 19 amino acids. Germline values: CDR1 SGDLS, CDR2 YYNGEE. Trimming cost V 4 bases and J 4 bases; bases outside gene matches: 17. The CDR3 DNA reads TGTGCCAGCAGCCCGAACCTTCGACAGGGTCGGTATTATAATTCACCCCTCCACTTT. It specifies CASSPNLRQGRYYNSPLHF.

This chain connects TRBV6-6 to TRBJ2-5, with D unclear. CDR3 size: 13 residues. Germline-derived CDR1 and CDR2 are MNHNY and SVGAGI (reference sequence). Trimming removed 2 bases from V and 5 bases from J, with 9 bases in between. CDR3 nucleotides: TGTGCCAGCAGTTACGCCCCGCGGGAGACCCAGTACTTC. Its protein is CASSYAPRETQYF.

This chain connects TRBV19 to TRBJ2-1; 13 nucleotides agree with TRBD2. Germline V lookup: CDR1 LNHDA, CDR2 SQIVND (reference sequence). Germline trimming cut 5 bases from V and 6 bases from J; bases unmatched to any gene: 4. CDR3 length: 15 residues. The CDR3 loop reads CASSPWTSGSNEQFF. CDR3 DNA sequence: TGTGCCAGTAGTCCCTGGACTAGCGGGAGCAATGAGCAGTTCTTC.

The chain couples TRBV2 to TRBJ2-1, with 9 bases aligning to TRBD1. The CDR3 extends over 14 amino acids. Trimming removed 10 bases from V and 10 bases from J; junction bases left unmatched: 14. Germline CDR1 reads SNHLY; CDR2 reads FYNNEI. The CDR3 reads CAKETGQGFGEQFF. CDR3 bases: TGTGCCAAGGAGACGGGACAGGGATTCGGGGAGCAGTTCTTC. Full variable domain (outside the CDR3, taken from reference TRBV2 and TRBJ2-1): EPEVTQTPSHQVTQMGQEVILRCVPISNHLYFYWYRQILGQKVEFLVSFYNNEISEKSEIFDDQFSVERPDGSNFTLKIRSTKLEDSAMYFCAKETGQGFGEQFFGPGTRLTVL.

The V call is TRBV5-4, the J call TRBJ1-6; D perhaps matches TRBD1 (6 bases). The CDR3 runs to 15 residues. Germline assignment: CDR1 SGHNT and CDR2 YYREEE (reference sequence). V was pared by 4 bases and J by 10 bases, with 18 bases between. The CDR3 region is CASSAEQGFRSPLHF. The CDR3 nucleotides are TGTGCCAGCAGCGCCGAACAGGGATTTAGGTCACCCCTCCACTTT.

The V call is TRBV5-1, the J call TRBJ2-5; D gene ambiguous. CDR1 is SGHRS and CDR2 is YFSETQ in the germline V gene. With 0 bases removed from V and 3 bases from J, the gap between germline ends came to 3 bases. This CDR3 spans 12 amino acids. In nucleotides, the CDR3 is TGCGCCAGCAGCTTGGTCGAAGAGACCCAGTACTTC. Protein: CASSLVEETQYF.

This clone was counted between two and nine times. This sequence joins TRBV30 and TRBJ1-1; D may be TRBD1 (6 bases). The germline gives CDR1 GTSNPN, CDR2 SVGIG (reference sequence). The CDR3 spans 13 residues. The V end lost 2 bases, the J end lost 4 bases, and 11 bases lay between the germline ends. The CDR3 sequence: CAWSTRGATEAFF. Written as DNA, the CDR3 is TGTGCCTGGAGTACACGGGGGGCCACTGAAGCTTTCTTT.

This rearrangement joins TRBV7-8 to TRBJ2-1, with a tentative D call TRBD1 (6 bases). The CDR3 contains 14 residues. Germline V gives CDR1 SGHVS, CDR2 FQNEAQ. V gave up 3 bases and J gave up 4 bases, with 10 bases separating them. CDR3 loop: CASSFRTDYNEQFF. The CDR3 bases are TGTGCCAGCAGCTTCAGGACAGATTACAATGAGCAGTTCTTC. Together with reference TRBV7-8 and TRBJ2-1, the CDR3 gives the full variable domain: GAGVSQSPRYKVAKRGQDVALRCDPISGHVSLFWYQQALGQGPEFLTYFQNEAQLDKSGLPSDRFFAERPEGSVSTLKIQRTQQEDSAVYLCASSFRTDYNEQFFGPGTRLTVL.

This clone came up once. The gene calls are TRBV5-4 and TRBJ2-5; a weak D match, TRBD1 (7 bases). The V gene's germline CDR1 is SGHNT and CDR2 YYREEE (reference sequence). CDR3 size: 14 residues. Trimming removed 4 bases from V and 5 bases from J, with 15 bases in between. CDR3 region: CASSLEGAGETQYF. DNA of the CDR3: TGTGCCAGCAGCCTGGAGGGGGCCGGGGAGACCCAGTACTTC.